The 25 T cell receptor beta chains given below trace back to one sample, sequenced in a study of chemoradiotherapy in HPV16-positive cancers (dated by TCRdb to about 2022). Library creation used the immunoSEQ multiplex PCR assay. What TCRdb holds here is the immuneACCESS table cut down to in-frame rearrangements. Part of the clones is not present; checked against another copy, under half of the missing clones reflect an unresolved V gene, and the others are unexplained. The sample table holds under 35,000 clones, of which roughly 92% were seen once. Clones ranked in the top ten supply about a sixth of the sample. The material sequenced was blood, taken from a patient who underwent chemoradiotherapy. These receptors originate from a human donor with HPV-associated anogenital cancer.

This clone was observed a few times. This chain uses TRBV4-1 with TRBJ1-1; D possibly corresponds to TRBD1 (6 bases). Trimming stripped 3 bases from V and 6 bases from J, with 14 bases between. This CDR3 has 14 residues. Per the germline V gene, CDR1 is MGHRA and CDR2 is YSYEKL. CDR3 bases: TGCGCCAGCAGCCACACCAGGGGTGGCTCTGAAGCTTTCTTT. Residues: CASSHTRGGSEAFF.

V usage is TRBV7-9 and J usage is TRBJ2-3; D is unresolved. V lost 5 bases, J lost 5 bases, and 17 bases lay in between. The CDR3 length is 15 residues. Germline CDR1 SEHNR, CDR2 FQNEAQ (reference sequence). The CDR3 is CASSAVDTGGDTQYF. CDR3 coding DNA: TGTGCCAGCAGCGCCGTTGATACCGGCGGAGATACGCAGTATTTT.

The chain employs TRBV28 and TRBJ2-7; D call uncertain. V was clipped by 5 bases and J by 2 bases, with 19 bases between them. CDR1 and CDR2 from the germline V gene are MDHEN and SYDVKM. The CDR3 length is 16 residues. CDR3 coding DNA: TGTGCCAGCAGTCCGAATCGACAAGCGCTAACCTACGAGCAGTACTTC. This encodes CASSPNRQALTYEQYF.

V is TRBV9 and J is TRBJ1-3; no reliable D call. This CDR3 has 14 amino acids. Germline lookup yields CDR1 SGDLS and CDR2 YYNGEE. V was cut by 3 bases and J by 0 bases, with 7 bases left in between. CDR3 loop: CASSGVISGNTIYF. The CDR3 DNA reads TGTGCCAGCAGCGGGGTTATCTCTGGAAACACCATATATTTT.

This chain links TRBV2 with TRBJ2-5; tentatively, D is TRBD1 (6 bases). The CDR3 runs 12 residues. Trimming removed 6 bases at V and 4 bases at J, with 9 bases between. Germline V gene sequence: CDR1 SNHLY, CDR2 FYNNEI. Here the CDR3 DNA reads TGTGCCAGCAGAAACAGGGTAGAGACCCAGTACTTC. This gives the protein CASRNRVETQYF. Full variable domain (rest looked up from reference TRBV2 and TRBJ2-5): EPEVTQTPSHQVTQMGQEVILRCVPISNHLYFYWYRQILGQKVEFLVSFYNNEISEKSEIFDDQFSVERPDGSNFTLKIRSTKLEDSAMYFCASRNRVETQYFGPGTRLLVL.

V is TRBV5-1 and J is TRBJ2-3, with 8 bases aligning to TRBD1. The germline gives CDR1 SGHRS, CDR2 YFSETQ. The CDR3 consists of 15 residues. Germline trimming cut 0 bases from V and 6 bases from J; bases unmatched to any gene: 6. The DNA for the CDR3 is TGCGCCAGCAGCTTGGGTGCAGGGGGCTATGATACGCAGTATTTT. Its protein is CASSLGAGGYDTQYF.

Written as DNA, the CDR3 is TGTGCCAGCACCCCCGGGACAGGTATCACTGAAGCTTTCTTT. It codes for CASTPGTGITEAFF. The chain is built from TRBV6-1 and TRBJ1-1; 8 nucleotides align to TRBD1. V was pared by 7 bases and J by 4 bases, with 8 bases of the junction left unmatched. The CDR3 covers 14 residues. The germline gives CDR1 MNHNS, CDR2 SASEGT.

This clone has just a few counts. The CDR3 sequence is CASSLTGQTYGYTF. The DNA for the CDR3 is TGTGCCAGCAGCTTGACTGGACAGACCTATGGCTACACCTTC. This chain uses TRBV11-2 with TRBJ1-2; D might be TRBD1 (6 bases). CDR1 is SGHAT and CDR2 is FQNNGV in the germline V gene. The CDR3 totals 14 residues. V was trimmed by 3 bases and J by 4 bases, leaving 12 bases between them.

CDR3: CASSIRESRANVLTF. CDR3 nucleotides: TGCGCCAGCAGTATTCGAGAAAGTCGGGCCAACGTCCTGACTTTC. The V gene is TRBV10-1, the J gene TRBJ2-6; D gene ambiguous. Trimming pared 5 bases from V and 5 bases from J, leaving 13 bases between. Looked up from germline, CDR1 is WNHNN and CDR2 is SYGVQD (reference sequence). The CDR3 consists of 15 residues.

The V gene is TRBV4-1, the J gene TRBJ1-1; D unresolved. Trimming took off 4 bases at V and 1 base at J, with 16 bases between the two ends. The CDR3 extends over 16 amino acids. Germline CDR1 is MGHRA and CDR2 is YSYEKL. CDR3 residues: CASSPVFQDGNTEAFF. CDR3 sequence (DNA): TGCGCCAGCAGCCCCGTATTCCAGGACGGGAACACTGAAGCTTTCTTT.

V and J are TRBV28 and TRBJ1-2, with unresolved D. Trimming pared 8 bases from V and 7 bases from J, leaving 11 bases between. This CDR3 spans 11 amino acids. CDR1 and CDR2 from the germline V gene are MDHEN and SYDVKM. DNA for the CDR3: TGTGCCAGCTCACGCCTTGGTGGCTACACCTTC. Translated, it gives CASSRLGGYTF.

The J gene is TRBJ1-1, the V gene TRBV28; 7 bases are shared with TRBD1. Germline V gene lookup returns CDR1 MDHEN and CDR2 SYDVKM. After removal of 1 base from V and 4 bases from J, the junction contained 18 bases not matched to a gene. The CDR3 is 19 residues long. This CDR3 is CASSLSRRGRRGPTTEAFF. CDR3 sequence (DNA): TGTGCCAGCAGTTTATCACGGCGGGGGCGGAGGGGGCCGACCACTGAAGCTTTCTTT.

DNA for the CDR3: TGTGCCAGCTCACCGGGACAGGTTGGGATCTCTGGAAACACCATATATTTT. Translating it yields CASSPGQVGISGNTIYF. The chain joins TRBV18 to TRBJ1-3, with 8 nucleotides matching TRBD1. V trimming: 3 bases; J trimming: 0 bases; junction bases outside the gene matches: 7. Germline CDR1 and CDR2: KGHSH and LQKENI. CDR3 length: 17 amino acids.

This chain joins TRBV5-6 and TRBJ1-1, with 8 bases fitting TRBD1. This CDR3 has 16 amino acids. V shed 3 bases, J shed 1 base, and the junction held 8 bases outside the gene matches. Per the germline V gene, CDR1 is SGHDT and CDR2 is YYEEEE. This CDR3 reads CASSSQGAIGNTEAFF. CDR3 in DNA: TGTGCCAGCAGCTCGCAGGGGGCGATAGGGAACACTGAAGCTTTCTTT.

This clone appeared once. The chain couples TRBV7-6 to TRBJ1-3, with D possibly being TRBD1 (5 bases). CDR3 length equals 15 residues. Trimming removed 5 bases at V and 0 bases at J, with 11 bases between. CDR1 SGHVS and CDR2 FNYEAQ come from the germline V gene. The CDR3 coding sequence is TGTGCCAGCAGCGCGGACACCCTCTCTGGAAACACCATATATTTT. Translated, it gives CASSADTLSGNTIYF.

This clone appeared once. The chain employs TRBV18 and TRBJ1-3, with 7 bases aligning to TRBD1. The germline gives CDR1 KGHSH, CDR2 LQKENI. Losses at the gene ends were 4 bases for V and 4 bases for J; bases not matched to a gene: 7. The CDR3 runs 15 residues. The CDR3 sequence: CASSQGGQIGNTIYF. The CDR3 coding sequence is TGTGCCAGCTCACAAGGGGGACAGATCGGAAACACCATATATTTT.

The chain carries TRBV19 and TRBJ1-1; TRBD1 is a possible D gene (5 bases). Germline V CDR1 and CDR2: LNHDA, SQIVND (reference sequence). There are 16 residues in the CDR3. V was pared by 2 bases and J by 0 bases, with 13 bases between. CDR3 sequence reads: CASSIRPGTVNTEAFF. In DNA, the CDR3 is TGTGCCAGTAGTATACGACCCGGGACCGTGAACACTGAAGCTTTCTTT.

V and J are TRBV9 and TRBJ2-1, with TRBD2 identical over 14 bases. The J segment lost 4 bases and the V segment lost 3 bases, leaving 12 bases of the junction unmatched. Looked up from germline, CDR1 is SGDLS and CDR2 is YYNGEE. The CDR3 contains 19 residues. CDR3 loop: CASSEGLAGAGGIYNEQFF. CDR3 DNA sequence: TGTGCCAGCAGCGAGGGACTAGCGGGAGCCGGAGGGATTTACAATGAGCAGTTCTTC.

The chain joins TRBV7-2 to TRBJ2-1, with 11 bases identical to TRBD2. Germline V gene sequence: CDR1 SGHTA, CDR2 FQGNSA. V shed 0 bases, J shed 6 bases, and the junction held 7 bases outside the gene matches. This CDR3 is 17 amino acids long. In nucleotides, the CDR3 is TGTGCCAGCAGCTTAGCGCCTAGCGGGAGGTATCGCAATGAGCAGTTCTTC. As protein: CASSLAPSGRYRNEQFF.

The genes are TRBV4-1 and TRBJ1-4; 7 nucleotides match TRBD1. The CDR3 loop spans 16 amino acids. CDR1 is MGHRA and CDR2 is YSYEKL in the germline V gene. V dropped 1 base and J dropped 4; count of bases not matched to a gene: 6. The CDR3 DNA follows: TGCGCCAGCAGCCAAGCTACAAACAGGGGTAATGAAAAACTGTTTTTT. Protein product: CASSQATNRGNEKLFF.

The rearrangement joins TRBV28 to TRBJ2-3, with D possibly being TRBD1 or TRBD2 (5 bases each). With 5 bases removed from V and 5 bases from J, the gap between germline ends came to 17 bases. Looked up from germline, CDR1 is MDHEN and CDR2 is SYDVKM. This CDR3 has 15 residues. The CDR3 region has the DNA TGTGCCAGCAGTCCCCCGGGGTCAGGGAGAGATACGCAGTATTTT. This gives the protein CASSPPGSGRDTQYF.

The V and J genes are TRBV7-9 and TRBJ2-1, with D perhaps TRBD2 (6 bases). This CDR3 spans 11 amino acids. Germline CDR1 reads SEHNR; CDR2 reads FQNEAQ (reference sequence). V lost 5 bases and J lost 14, with 13 bases in between. CDR3 DNA sequence: TGTGCCAGCAGCGTAGGTCCTAGCGAGTTCTTC. Translated: CASSVGPSEFF.

This chain connects TRBV4-1 to TRBJ2-3, with 11 bases identical to TRBD2. The CDR3 has 15 amino acids. V dropped 6 bases and J dropped 6; count of bases not matched to a gene: 8. Germline CDR1 reads MGHRA; CDR2 reads YSYEKL. The CDR3 sequence: CASRVAGGPKDTQYF. For the CDR3, the DNA is TGCGCCAGCAGGGTAGCGGGAGGGCCAAAGGATACGCAGTATTTT.

The V and J genes are TRBV27 and TRBJ2-3, with no clear D. The CDR3 length is 11 residues. Trimming left V 5 bases short and J 10 bases short, with 10 bases between. Germline V gives CDR1 MNHEY, CDR2 SMNVEV (reference sequence). The CDR3 here is CASSGRGAQYF. The CDR3 coding sequence is TGTGCCAGCAGTGGCAGAGGCGCGCAGTATTTT.

CDR3 residues: CATSTPLNNQPQHF. CDR3 in DNA: TGTGCCACCAGCACTCCCCTTAACAATCAGCCCCAGCATTTT. This chain joins TRBV28 and TRBJ1-5, with no clear D. This CDR3 region has 14 residues. Germline CDR1 MDHEN, CDR2 SYDVKM. The V and J ends lost 10 bases and 3 bases respectively, with 16 bases between them.